Listed below are T cell receptor beta chains from one sample, sequenced in a study of beta chain features in type 1 diabetes. Generated by immunoSEQ multiplex PCR, the TCRdb table keeps only in-frame clones and is missing some. Here the sample spans under 300,000 clones, 25% to 30% being singletons. Material: central memory CD4+ T cells from blood. The receptor set was obtained from a man younger than 40 in good health. CDR3s include the opening cysteine and the closing phenylalanine or tryptophan. A D gene is named only where the DNA matches it firmly. The size of a clone is reported for some rows only, either as once, few or many, or as a class for expanded clones.

V gene	D gene	J gene	clone size	CDR3 DNA	CDR3 protein
TRBV11-2	TRBD2	TRBJ2-7	NA	TGTGCCAGCAGCTTAAGAGCGGGGCCGACCTACGAGCAGTACTTC	CASSLRAGPTYEQYF
TRBV20-1	NA	TRBJ2-7	few	TGCAGTGCCGGAAGGGGGGACGAGCAGTACTTC	CSAGRGDEQYF
TRBV7-6	NA	TRBJ2-5	NA	TGTGCCAGCAGCTTAGGTAGGGGTAAGGAGACCCAGTACTTC	CASSLGRGKETQYF
TRBV15	TRBD2	TRBJ2-1	NA	TGTGCCACCAGCATGAGGGGCCTAGCGGAGAGCTCCTACAATGAGCAGTTCTTC	CATSMRGLAESSYNEQFF
TRBV25-1	TRBD2	TRBJ2-1	few	TGTGCCAGCAGTGAGGTCGGCGGGAGGTCCTACAATGAGCAGTTCTTC	CASSEVGGRSYNEQFF
TRBV18	TRBD2	TRBJ2-3	few	TGTGCCAGCTCACTACTAGCGGGAGCAGATACGCAGTATTTT	CASSLLAGADTQYF
TRBV7-7	NA	TRBJ2-7	few	TGTGCCAGCAGCTTAGATCGAGGGGGAGCGGAACAGTACTTC	CASSLDRGGAEQYF
TRBV6-6	NA	TRBJ2-7	many	TGTGCCAGCAGTTACTCGCCGGGTCTCTACGAGCAGTACTTC	CASSYSPGLYEQYF
TRBV7-8	NA	TRBJ1-2	NA	TGTGCCAGCAGCTCCACGCGGCAGCCTGGTGGCTACACCTTC	CASSSTRQPGGYTF
TRBV11-3	NA	TRBJ2-2	NA	TGTGCCAGCAGCTTTTCAGGGGTCACCGGGGAGCTGTTTTTT	CASSFSGVTGELFF
TRBV7-2	TRBD2	TRBJ2-5	NA	TGTGCCAGCAGCTCCTTCCTACGGACTAGAGGAGAGACCCAGTACTTC	CASSSFLRTRGETQYF